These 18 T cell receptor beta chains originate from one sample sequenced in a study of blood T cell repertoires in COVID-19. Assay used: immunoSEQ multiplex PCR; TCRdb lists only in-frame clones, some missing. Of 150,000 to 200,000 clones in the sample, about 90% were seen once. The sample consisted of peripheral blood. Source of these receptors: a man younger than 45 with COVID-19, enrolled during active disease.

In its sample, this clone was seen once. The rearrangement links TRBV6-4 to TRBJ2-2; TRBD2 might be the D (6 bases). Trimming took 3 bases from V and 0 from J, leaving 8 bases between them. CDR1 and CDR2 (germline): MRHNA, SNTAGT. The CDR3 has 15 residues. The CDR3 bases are TGTGCCAGCAGTGAGGGGGGTGCGAACACCGGGGAGCTGTTTTTT. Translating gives CASSEGGANTGELFF.

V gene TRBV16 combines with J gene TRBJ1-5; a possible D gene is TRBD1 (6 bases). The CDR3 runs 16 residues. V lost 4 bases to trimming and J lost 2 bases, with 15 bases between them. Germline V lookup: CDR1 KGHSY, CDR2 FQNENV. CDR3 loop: CASSLSGAYGNQPQHF. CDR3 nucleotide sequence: TGTGCCAGCAGCCTATCGGGGGCGTACGGCAATCAGCCCCAGCATTTT.

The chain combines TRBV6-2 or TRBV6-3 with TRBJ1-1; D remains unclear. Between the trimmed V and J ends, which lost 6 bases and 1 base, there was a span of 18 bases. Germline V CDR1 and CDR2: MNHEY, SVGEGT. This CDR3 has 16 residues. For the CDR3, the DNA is TGTGCCAGCAGCCACCCCCCACAACGAGGGAACACTGAAGCTTTCTTT. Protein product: CASSHPPQRGNTEAFF.

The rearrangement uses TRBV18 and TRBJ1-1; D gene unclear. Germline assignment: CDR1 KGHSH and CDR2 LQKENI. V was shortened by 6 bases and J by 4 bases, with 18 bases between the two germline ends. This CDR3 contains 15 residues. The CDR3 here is CASSPPFGGLTEAFF. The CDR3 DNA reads TGTGCCAGCTCTCCCCCCTTTGGAGGGCTCACTGAAGCTTTCTTT. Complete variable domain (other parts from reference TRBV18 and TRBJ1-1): NAGVMQNPRHLVRRRGQEARLRCSPMKGHSHVYWYRQLPEEGLKFMVYLQKENIIDESGMPKERFSAEFPKEGPSILRIQQVVRGDSAAYFCASSPPFGGLTEAFFGQGTRLTVV.

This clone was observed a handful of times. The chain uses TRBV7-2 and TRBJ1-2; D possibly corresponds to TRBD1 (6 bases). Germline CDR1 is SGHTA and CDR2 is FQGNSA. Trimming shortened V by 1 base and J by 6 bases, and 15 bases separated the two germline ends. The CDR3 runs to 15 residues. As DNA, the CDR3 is TGTGCCAGCAGCTTAGAAAGTCAGGGGTTCGATGGCTACACCTTC. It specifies CASSLESQGFDGYTF.

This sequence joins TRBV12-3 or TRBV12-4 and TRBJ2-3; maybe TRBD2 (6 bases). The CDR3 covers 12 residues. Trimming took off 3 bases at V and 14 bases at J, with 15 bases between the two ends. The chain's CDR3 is CASSFPGTGGYF. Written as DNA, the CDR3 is TGTGCCAGCAGTTTTCCCGGGACTGGTGGGTATTTT.

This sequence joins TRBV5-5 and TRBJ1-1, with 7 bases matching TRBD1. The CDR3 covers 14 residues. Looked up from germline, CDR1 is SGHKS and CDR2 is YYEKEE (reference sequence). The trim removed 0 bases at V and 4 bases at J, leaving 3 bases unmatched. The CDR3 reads CASSLGAGGTEAFF. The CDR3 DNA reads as TGTGCCAGCAGCTTGGGGGCAGGGGGCACTGAAGCTTTCTTT.

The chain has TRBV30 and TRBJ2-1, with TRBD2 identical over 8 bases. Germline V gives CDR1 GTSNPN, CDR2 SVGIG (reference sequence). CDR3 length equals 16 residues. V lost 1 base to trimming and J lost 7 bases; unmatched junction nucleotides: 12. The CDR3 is CAWSGVAGSVGNEQFF. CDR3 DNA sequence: TGTGCCTGGAGTGGGGTAGCGGGAAGCGTAGGAAATGAGCAGTTCTTC.

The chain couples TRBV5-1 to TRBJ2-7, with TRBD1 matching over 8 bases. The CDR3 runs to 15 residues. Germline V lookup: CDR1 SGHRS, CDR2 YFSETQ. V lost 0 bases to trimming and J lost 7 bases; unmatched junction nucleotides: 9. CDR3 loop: CASSLAGTGGGEQYF. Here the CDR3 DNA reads TGCGCCAGCAGCTTGGCCGGGACAGGTGGAGGGGAGCAGTACTTC.

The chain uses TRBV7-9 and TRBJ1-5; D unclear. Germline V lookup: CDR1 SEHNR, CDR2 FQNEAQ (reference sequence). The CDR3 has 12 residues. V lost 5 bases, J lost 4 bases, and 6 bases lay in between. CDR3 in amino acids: CASSLLNQPQHF. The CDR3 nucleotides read TGTGCCAGCAGCCTTCTAAATCAGCCCCAGCATTTT.

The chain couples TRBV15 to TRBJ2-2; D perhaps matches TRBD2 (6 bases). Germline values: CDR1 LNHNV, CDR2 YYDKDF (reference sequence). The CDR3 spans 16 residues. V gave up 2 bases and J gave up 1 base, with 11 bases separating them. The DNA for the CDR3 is TGTGCCACCAGCAGATATGGAGGGAGGAACACCGGGGAGCTGTTTTTT. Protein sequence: CATSRYGGRNTGELFF.

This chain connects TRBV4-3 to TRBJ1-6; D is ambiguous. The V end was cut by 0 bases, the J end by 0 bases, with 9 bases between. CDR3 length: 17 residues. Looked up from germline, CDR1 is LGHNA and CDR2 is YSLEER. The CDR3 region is CASSQDRRTSYNSPLHF. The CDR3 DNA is TGCGCCAGCAGCCAAGATAGAAGAACCTCCTATAATTCACCCCTCCACTTT.

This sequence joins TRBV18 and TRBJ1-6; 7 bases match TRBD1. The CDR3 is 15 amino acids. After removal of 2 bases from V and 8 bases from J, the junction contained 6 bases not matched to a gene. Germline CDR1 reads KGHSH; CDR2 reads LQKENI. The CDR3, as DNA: TGTGCCAGCTCACCATATAGTACAGGGGATTCACCCCTCCACTTT. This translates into CASSPYSTGDSPLHF.

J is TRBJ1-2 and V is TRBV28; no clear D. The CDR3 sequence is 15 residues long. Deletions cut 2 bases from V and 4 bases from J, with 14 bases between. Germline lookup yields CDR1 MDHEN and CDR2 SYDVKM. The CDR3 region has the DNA TGTGCCAGCAGTTTAGGCGGGGAACAACTCTATGGCTACACCTTC. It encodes CASSLGGEQLYGYTF.

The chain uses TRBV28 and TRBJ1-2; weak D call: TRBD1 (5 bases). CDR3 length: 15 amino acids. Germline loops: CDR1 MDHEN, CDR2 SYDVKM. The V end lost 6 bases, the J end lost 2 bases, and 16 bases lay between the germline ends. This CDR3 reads CASSSLAGENYGYTF. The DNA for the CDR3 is TGTGCCAGCAGCTCCCTTGCGGGGGAAAACTATGGCTACACCTTC.

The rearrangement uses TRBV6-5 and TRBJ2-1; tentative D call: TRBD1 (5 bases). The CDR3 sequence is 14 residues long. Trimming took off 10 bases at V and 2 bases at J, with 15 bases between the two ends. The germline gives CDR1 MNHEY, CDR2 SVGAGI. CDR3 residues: CAIKQGATYNEQFF. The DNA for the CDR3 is TGTGCCATCAAGCAAGGGGCCACCTACAATGAGCAGTTCTTC.

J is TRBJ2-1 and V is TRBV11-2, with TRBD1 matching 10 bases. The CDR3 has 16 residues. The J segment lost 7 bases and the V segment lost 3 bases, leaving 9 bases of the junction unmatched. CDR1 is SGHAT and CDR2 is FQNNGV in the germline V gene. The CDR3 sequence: CASSFSWDRGGNEQFF. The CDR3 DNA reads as TGTGCCAGCAGCTTTTCTTGGGACAGGGGTGGTAATGAGCAGTTCTTC.

CDR3 amino acids: CSAEQPLNTEAFF. The CDR3 region has the DNA TGCAGCGCGGAACAGCCCCTGAACACTGAAGCTTTCTTT. The rearrangement links TRBV29-1 to TRBJ1-1; D remains ambiguous. CDR1 SQVTM and CDR2 ANQGSEA come from the germline V gene. The CDR3 runs 13 residues. Deletions cut 7 bases from V and 0 bases from J, with 12 bases between.